This T cell receptor beta chain was documented in a study of blood T cell repertoires in COVID-19. Study overall: Donors in the United States, Italy and Spain gave samples during acute or convalescent COVID-19. In each case, the material was cDNA or gDNA derived from T cells, B-cell-depleted T cells, or PBMCs.

Original data processing: It was from reference gene primer amplification that nucleated cell counts were estimated. Generated by immunoSEQ multiplex PCR, the TCRdb table keeps only in-frame clones and is missing some. That table is the source of V, J and clone size, and D and trimming were worked out from the DNA. The sample includes about 83,000 clones, approximately 86% of them seen just once. Germline V gene data show CDR1 as SGHDT and CDR2 as YYEEEE. This CDR3 has 17 residues. V was clipped by 2 bases and J by 0 bases, with 15 bases between them. This TCR was recovered from a woman in her fifties or sixties with active or convalescent COVID-19. The sample consisted of peripheral blood. V gene TRBV5-6 combines with J gene TRBJ1-5; TRBD1 might be the D (6 bases). CDR3 DNA: TGTGCCAGCAGCTTCCGACAGGACCTATATAGCAATCAGCCCCAGCATTTT. The encoded protein is CASSFRQDLYSNQPQHF.